One sample yielded the 8 T cell receptor beta chains listed below, sequenced in a study of blood T cell repertoires in COVID-19. Using immunoSEQ multiplex PCR, the repertoire was profiled, and TCRdb retains in-frame clones only, with some absent. The sample comprises approximately 170,000 clones, approximately 85% of which are singletons, and less than 8% rests with the top ten. Input material: peripheral blood. These receptors were taken from an elderly man with COVID-19, enrolled during active disease.

The V gene is TRBV6-2 or TRBV6-3, the J gene TRBJ1-1; 10 nucleotides match TRBD1. The germline V gene encodes CDR1 MNHEY and CDR2 SVGEGT. J lost 6 bases, V lost 4 bases, and 8 bases had no gene match. The CDR3 spans 15 residues. Written as DNA, the CDR3 is TGTGCCAGCAGTTTCCTCCGGGACAGGGGTCCTGAAGCTTTCTTT. It yields the protein CASSFLRDRGPEAFF.

The chain couples TRBV3-1 (or the pseudogene TRBV3-2) to TRBJ1-2; weak D call: TRBD1 (5 bases). With 3 bases removed from V and 4 bases from J, the gap between germline ends came to 9 bases. CDR3 size: 13 residues. Germline V gene lookup returns CDR1 LGHDT and CDR2 YNNKEL (reference sequence). This CDR3 is CASSQEQAYGYTF. In DNA, the CDR3 is TGTGCCAGCAGCCAGGAACAGGCCTATGGCTACACCTTC.

V and J are TRBV18 and TRBJ2-1, with TRBD1 identical over 8 bases. This CDR3 comprises 13 residues. From germline, CDR1 is KGHSH and CDR2 LQKENI. The trim removed 6 bases at V and 5 bases at J, leaving 3 bases unmatched. CDR3 DNA sequence: TGTGCCAGCTCGTACAGGGGGGACAATGAGCAGTTCTTC. This encodes CASSYRGDNEQFF.

With respect to this clone: Distinct nucleotide sequences in the sample also encode this CDR3. The V gene is TRBV7-3, the J gene TRBJ1-1; 7 bases fit TRBD1. This CDR3 is built from 13 residues. Trimming removed 5 bases from V and 2 bases from J; junction bases left unmatched: 2. The germline CDR1 and CDR2 sequences are SGHTA and FQGTGA. CDR3 nucleotides: TGTGCCAGCAGCCGGGACAGTAACACTGAAGCTTTCTTT. Residues: CASSRDSNTEAFF.

The chain carries TRBV5-8 and TRBJ1-4; possible D gene TRBD1, 5 bases. CDR1 and CDR2 from the germline V gene are SGHTS and YDEGEE. Trimming took 3 bases from V and 4 from J, leaving 16 bases between them. The CDR3 runs to 16 residues. For the CDR3, the DNA is TGTGCCAGCAGCTCGGCCACGACAGCAGATAATGAAAAACTGTTTTTT. This sequence encodes CASSSATTADNEKLFF.

The V call is TRBV5-6, the J call TRBJ2-7, with TRBD1 identical over 9 bases. The junction had 6 bases not matched to a gene; V was cut back by 0 bases and J by 2 bases. There are 16 residues in the CDR3. CDR1 and CDR2 (germline): SGHDT, YYEEEE. In nucleotides, the CDR3 is TGTGCCAGCAGCTTGGGGGGACAGGGTATTCCCTACGAGCAGTACTTC. This translates into CASSLGGQGIPYEQYF.

This clone was observed many times. The chain employs TRBV7-9 and TRBJ1-1, with 7 bases lining up with TRBD1. Germline V gives CDR1 SEHNR, CDR2 FQNEAQ (reference sequence). With V trimmed by 3 bases and J by 3 bases, 1 base remained unmatched. The CDR3 covers 13 residues. The CDR3 spells CASSFTGDTEAFF. The DNA for the CDR3 is TGTGCCAGCAGCTTTACAGGGGACACTGAAGCTTTCTTT.

This clone was observed at least ten times. The V gene is TRBV5-4, the J gene TRBJ2-2; D is uncertain. CDR1 and CDR2 from the germline V gene are SGHNT and YYREEE (reference sequence). V shed 6 bases and J shed 7 bases, with 10 bases lying between them. This CDR3 spans 12 amino acids. The CDR3 protein is CASKETHGELFF. CDR3 bases: TGTGCCAGCAAGGAGACGCACGGGGAGCTGTTTTTT. The variable domain in full, with the rest retrieved from reference TRBV5-4 and TRBJ2-2, is ETGVTQSPTHLIKTRGQQVTLRCSSQSGHNTVSWYQQALGQGPQFIFQYYREEENGRGNFPPRFSGLQFPNYSSELNVNALELDDSALYLCASKETHGELFFGEGSRLTVL.